These 27 T cell receptor beta chains were sequenced from one sample in a study of T cell repertoires in cytomegalovirus infection. Antigens for these TCRs are unknown. One entry per CDR3 protein results from TCRdb running MiXCR on the reads. The sample comprises around 360,000 distinct CDR3 sequences, about 35% of which are singletons, and approximately 13% rests with the top ten. The starting material was cultured PBMCs, obtained from culture after CMV antigen stimulation. Every receptor here comes from a human donor in good health (CMV status not recorded). Some clones in this sample may be carry-over from other donors' samples.

The V call is TRBV4-1, the J call TRBJ1-2; D unresolved. Germline CDR1 reads MGHRA; CDR2 reads YSYEKL. This CDR3 is 15 amino acids long. V was trimmed by 4 bases and J by 2 bases, leaving 14 bases between them. CDR3 amino acids: CASSRPSAGNYGYTF. Here the CDR3 DNA reads TGCGCCAGCAGCCGACCCTCCGCGGGAAACTATGGCTACACCTTC.

The J gene is TRBJ2-1, the V gene TRBV19; tentative D call: TRBD1 (6 bases). Trimming took off 6 bases at V and 6 bases at J, with 12 bases between the two ends. Germline assignment: CDR1 LNHDA and CDR2 SQIVND (reference sequence). This CDR3 has 13 residues. CDR3 in DNA: TGTGCCAGTAGAGGGGGAGCCCCCAATGAGCAGTTCTTC. It is translated as CASRGGAPNEQFF.

This clonotype appeared a few times. The chain joins TRBV12-5 to TRBJ1-5, with D unclear. The CDR3 contains 15 residues. Germline CDR1 reads LGHNT; CDR2 reads FRNRAP. Trimming removed 3 bases from V and 6 bases from J, with 15 bases in between. CDR3 in DNA: TGTGCTAGTGGTTTTGGATCTCCCGGAGGTCAGCCCCAGCATTTT. Translation: CASGFGSPGGQPQHF.

This sequence joins TRBV7-2 and TRBJ2-1; no clear D. CDR3 length: 11 residues. V lost 4 bases to trimming and J lost 14 bases, with 12 bases between them. Looked up from germline, CDR1 is SGHTA and CDR2 is FQGNSA. The CDR3, as DNA: TGTGCCAGCAGCTCAAGGGTTGAAAAGTTCTTC. Its translation is CASSSRVEKFF.

This clonotype was found a few times. The rearrangement joins TRBV7-2 to TRBJ2-2; D remains unclear. V lost 1 base to trimming and J lost 4 bases, with 10 bases between them. CDR1 is SGHTA and CDR2 is FQGNSA in the germline V gene. This CDR3 is 15 amino acids long. CDR3 in amino acids: CASSLVLIGTGELFF. CDR3 nucleotides: TGTGCCAGCAGCTTAGTTCTTATCGGCACCGGGGAGCTGTTTTTT.

This rearrangement joins TRBV20-1 to TRBJ1-4; TRBD1 aligns across 8 bases. The V segment lost 7 bases and the J segment 8 bases; nucleotides outside the gene matches: 9. CDR1 is DFQATT, CDR2 SNEGSKA, per germline (reference sequence). The CDR3 is 13 amino acids. CDR3 region: CSVSGGGREKLFF. In nucleotides, the CDR3 is TGCAGTGTTTCAGGGGGCGGAAGGGAAAAACTGTTTTTT.

This sequence joins TRBV7-2 and TRBJ1-3, with D uncertain. This CDR3 contains 16 residues. V lost 1 base and J lost 0, with 10 bases in between. Germline CDR1 reads SGHTA; CDR2 reads FQGNSA. The CDR3 loop is CASSLDDGRSGNTIYF. CDR3 nucleotides: TGTGCCAGCAGCTTAGATGACGGTCGCTCTGGAAACACCATATATTTT.

This clonotype was seen repeatedly, ten times or more. The CDR3 DNA reads as TGTGCCAGCAGCACTGCAGCGGGAGCGTCCTACAATGAGCAGTTCTTC. It is translated as CASSTAAGASYNEQFF. This chain connects TRBV7-2 to TRBJ2-1, with 8 nucleotides matching TRBD2. Germline CDR1 is SGHTA and CDR2 is FQGNSA. This CDR3 spans 16 amino acids. V trimming: 5 bases; J trimming: 1 base; junction bases outside the gene matches: 7.

This clonotype has a count of ten or more. The chain employs TRBV7-2 and TRBJ1-6, with TRBD1 identical over 7 bases. Trimming took 0 bases from V and 9 from J; bases not matched to a gene: 8. The V gene's germline CDR1 is SGHTA and CDR2 FQGNSA. The length of the CDR3 is 16 residues. The CDR3 bases are TGTGCCAGCAGCTTAGCAACATGGCAGGGGGGTTCACCCCTCCACTTT. Protein: CASSLATWQGGSPLHF.

This rearrangement joins TRBV12-3 or TRBV12-4 to TRBJ2-3; D is possibly TRBD1 or TRBD2 (6 bases each). The V and J ends lost 3 bases and 5 bases respectively, with 12 bases between them. CDR3 length: 14 amino acids. In DNA form, the CDR3 reads TGTGCCAGCAGTTTTCAAGGGGGAGGAGATACGCAGTATTTT. Residues: CASSFQGGGDTQYF.

This rearrangement joins TRBV4-1 to TRBJ1-5, with D possibly being TRBD1 (5 bases). The V gene's germline CDR1 is MGHRA and CDR2 YSYEKL. V was shortened by 1 base and J by 2 bases, with 9 bases between the two germline ends. The CDR3 is 15 residues long. The CDR3 sequence is CASSQVGGGNQPQHF. The CDR3 region has the DNA TGCGCCAGCAGCCAAGTAGGAGGGGGCAATCAGCCCCAGCATTTT.

The gene calls are TRBV5-4 and TRBJ2-1, with TRBD2 identical over 11 bases. The CDR3 runs 16 residues. Germline V lookup: CDR1 SGHNT, CDR2 YYREEE (reference sequence). Trimming at V came to 0 bases and at J to 6 bases, leaving 5 bases not matched to a gene. In nucleotides, the CDR3 is TGTGCCAGCAGCTTGGCGACGGGACTAGCGGTCAATGAGCAGTTCTTC. Its translation is CASSLATGLAVNEQFF.

This rearrangement joins TRBV6-5 to TRBJ2-1; 8 positions match TRBD2. Germline V gives CDR1 MNHEY, CDR2 SVGAGI. CDR3 size: 15 residues. After removal of 6 bases from V and 2 bases from J, the junction contained 6 bases not matched to a gene. The chain's CDR3 is CASRITSGAYNEQFF. In nucleotides, the CDR3 is TGTGCCAGCAGAATTACTAGCGGAGCCTACAATGAGCAGTTCTTC.

This clonotype showed up many times. The chain is built from TRBV7-2 and TRBJ2-3; 9 bases map to TRBD2. V was clipped by 0 bases and J by 1 base; unmatched bases: 11. The germline CDR1 and CDR2 sequences are SGHTA and FQGNSA. This CDR3 contains 19 residues. CDR3 loop: CASSLALTAGGHRTDTQYF. The CDR3 DNA sequence: TGTGCCAGCAGCTTAGCATTAACGGCGGGAGGGCACCGCACAGATACGCAGTATTTT.

The V and J genes are TRBV5-1 and TRBJ2-1; TRBD2 matches 10 bases. Germline CDR1 is SGHRS and CDR2 is YFSETQ. Unmatched junction bases numbered 6, after V lost 0 bases and J lost 3 bases. The CDR3 contains 17 residues. CDR3 in DNA: TGCGCCAGCAGCTTGGCCCGGGCTAGCGGGGGCTACAATGAGCAGTTCTTC. Translation: CASSLARASGGYNEQFF.

This chain connects TRBV7-2 to TRBJ1-2, with D possibly TRBD1 on 6 matching bases. The V gene lost 5 bases and the J gene lost 8 bases, with 12 bases spanning the gap. The CDR3 is 12 amino acids. Germline values: CDR1 SGHTA, CDR2 FQGNSA. CDR3 in DNA: TGTGCCAGCAGCCCTGGACAGATGGGCTACACCTTC. Its translation: CASSPGQMGYTF.

The chain employs TRBV12-3 or TRBV12-4 and TRBJ2-7, with 9 bases aligning to TRBD2. V trimming: 5 bases; J trimming: 5 bases; junction bases outside the gene matches: 16. The CDR3 length is 17 residues. The CDR3 DNA reads as TGTGCCAGCAGTCCTTGGATGGGCGGGAGGGACCACCACGAGCAGTACTTC. It codes for CASSPWMGGRDHHEQYF.

CDR3 amino acids: CASSSRAYNSPLHF. The CDR3 DNA reads as TGTGCCAGCAGCTCCAGGGCCTATAATTCACCCCTCCACTTT. The chain recombines TRBV11-2 with TRBJ1-6, with a weak D call TRBD1 (5 bases). CDR1 SGHAT and CDR2 FQNNGV come from the germline V gene. The CDR3 is 14 amino acids. V was pared by 4 bases and J by 2 bases, with 6 bases between.

The chain joins TRBV6-1 to TRBJ2-1, with 7 bases that match TRBD1. This CDR3 is built from 14 residues. Germline V gene lookup returns CDR1 MNHNS and CDR2 SASEGT. V lost 7 bases, J lost 6 bases, and 9 bases stayed unmatched. CDR3 loop: CASKRGQGSNEQFF. As DNA, the CDR3 is TGTGCCAGCAAAAGGGGGCAGGGCAGCAATGAGCAGTTCTTC.

This sequence joins TRBV24-1 and TRBJ2-6; D is undetermined. From germline, CDR1 is KGHDR and CDR2 SFDVKD. This CDR3 has 17 residues. The ends were cut back, 4 bases at V and 0 bases at J, with 12 bases in the middle. CDR3 bases: TGTGCCACCAGTGACCCCGGTCGGAACTCTGGGGCCAACGTCCTGACTTTC. It translates to CATSDPGRNSGANVLTF.

The chain joins TRBV4-3 to TRBJ2-7; D unresolved. Trimming stripped 4 bases from V and 0 bases from J, with 7 bases between. Germline-derived CDR1 and CDR2 are LGHNA and YSLEER. The CDR3 length is 13 residues. CDR3 loop: CASSPPGSYEQYF. The DNA of the CDR3 is TGCGCCAGCAGCCCCCCCGGCTCCTACGAGCAGTACTTC.

This chain connects TRBV5-6 to TRBJ2-2; D may be TRBD1 (6 bases). This CDR3 is 16 amino acids long. Trimming stripped 5 bases from V and 4 bases from J, with 18 bases between. CDR1 and CDR2 from the germline V gene are SGHDT and YYEEEE. The CDR3 loop reads CASRPGHLLVTGELFF. CDR3 in DNA: TGTGCCAGCAGACCGGGACATTTGTTGGTCACCGGGGAGCTGTTTTTT.

This chain joins TRBV3-1 and TRBJ1-1; the D is unclear. Germline lookup yields CDR1 LGHDT and CDR2 YNNKEL (reference sequence). The CDR3 extends over 15 amino acids. The V and J ends lost 1 base and 1 base respectively, with 10 bases between them. Here the CDR3 reads CASSQGGAANTEAFF. The CDR3 region has the DNA TGTGCCAGCAGCCAAGGGGGAGCAGCGAACACTGAAGCTTTCTTT.

This sequence joins TRBV7-9 and TRBJ2-3; 12 nucleotides agree with TRBD1. Germline CDR1 reads SEHNR; CDR2 reads FQNEAQ (reference sequence). The CDR3 has 17 residues. With 5 bases clipped from V and 3 bases from J, the junction kept 9 bases outside the gene matches. CDR3 bases: TGTGCCAGCAGCCTCCGGGGGACAGGGGGCAAGACAGATACGCAGTATTTT. This translates into CASSLRGTGGKTDTQYF.

The CDR3 region has the DNA TGTGCCAGCAGTTGGAGTTTTACCGACTGGGCTCGGGAGACCCAGTACTTC. Encoded protein: CASSWSFTDWARETQYF. V is TRBV28 and J is TRBJ2-5; no reliable D call. CDR3 length: 17 amino acids. Trimming took 4 bases from V and 5 from J, leaving 23 bases between them. Germline loops: CDR1 MDHEN, CDR2 SYDVKM. The full variable domain, its missing parts supplied by reference TRBV28 and TRBJ2-5, is DVKVTQSSRYLVKRTGEKVFLECVQDMDHENMFWYRQDPGLGLRLIYFSYDVKMKEKGDIPEGYSVSREKKERFSLILESASTNQTSMYLCASSWSFTDWARETQYFGPGTRLLVL.

This clonotype was recorded a few times. The CDR3 region is CASSPIAGGGDTQYF. CDR3 sequence (DNA): TGCGCCAGCAGCCCGATAGCGGGAGGGGGAGATACGCAGTATTTT. The chain recombines TRBV4-3 with TRBJ2-3; the match to TRBD2 covers 11 bases. The J segment lost 5 bases and the V segment lost 4 bases, leaving 5 bases of the junction unmatched. CDR1 is LGHNA, CDR2 YSLEER, per germline. The CDR3 has 15 residues.

There are a few counts of this clonotype. V is TRBV4-3 and J is TRBJ2-1; TRBD2 aligns across 10 bases. V was clipped by 0 bases and J by 7 bases; unmatched bases: 12. This CDR3 is built from 18 residues. From germline, CDR1 is LGHNA and CDR2 YSLEER. CDR3 in amino acids: CASSQEGRGLADRNEQFF. For the CDR3, the DNA is TGCGCCAGCAGCCAAGAAGGGAGAGGACTAGCGGATCGGAATGAGCAGTTCTTC.